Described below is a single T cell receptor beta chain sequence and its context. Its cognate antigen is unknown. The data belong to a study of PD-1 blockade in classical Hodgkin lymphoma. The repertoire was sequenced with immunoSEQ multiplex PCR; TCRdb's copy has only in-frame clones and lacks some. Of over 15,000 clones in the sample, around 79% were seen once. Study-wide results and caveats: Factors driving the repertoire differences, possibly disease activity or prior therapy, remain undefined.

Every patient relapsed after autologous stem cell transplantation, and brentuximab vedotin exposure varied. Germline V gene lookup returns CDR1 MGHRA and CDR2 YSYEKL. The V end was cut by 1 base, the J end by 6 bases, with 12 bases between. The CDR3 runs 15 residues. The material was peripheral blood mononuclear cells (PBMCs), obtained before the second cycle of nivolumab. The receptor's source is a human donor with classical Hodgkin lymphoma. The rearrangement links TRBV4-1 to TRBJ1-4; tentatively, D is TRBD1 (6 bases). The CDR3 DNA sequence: TGCGCCAGCAGCCAAGGAGAGACAGGACATGAAAAACTGTTTTTT. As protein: CASSQGETGHEKLFF.